The 20 T cell receptor beta chains below all came from one sample that was sequenced in a study of cytomegalovirus exposure and HLA in healthy donors. Primers: 60 Vbeta forward and 13 Jbeta reverse. TCRdb's table, derived via immunoSEQ multiplex PCR, lists solely in-frame clones and lacks some. The sample comprises about 120,000 clones, 80% to 90% of which are singletons, and 3.6% rests with the top ten. Material for sequencing was PBMCs. The receptors come from a middle-aged woman in good health and CMV-seropositive.

V is TRBV28 and J is TRBJ2-7, with D perhaps matching TRBD1 (6 bases). Germline loops: CDR1 MDHEN, CDR2 SYDVKM. The ends were cut back, 6 bases at V and 6 bases at J, with 18 bases in the middle. The CDR3 sequence is 14 residues long. CDR3 bases: TGTGCCAGCAGACTACAGGGATCCCCAGGCGAGCAGTACTTC. Translation gives CASRLQGSPGEQYF.

The chain is built from TRBV7-6 and TRBJ2-1; TRBD2 matches at 8 bases. The CDR3 consists of 15 residues. V lost 7 bases, J lost 1 base, and 6 bases stayed unmatched. CDR1 and CDR2 from the germline V gene are SGHVS and FNYEAQ. The DNA for the CDR3 is TGTGCCAGCACCCAACTAGCGGAATCCTACAATGAGCAGTTCTTC. It encodes CASTQLAESYNEQFF. Supplemented by reference TRBV7-6 and TRBJ2-1, the full variable domain reads GAGVSQSPRYKVTKRGQDVALRCDPISGHVSLYWYRQALGQGPEFLTYFNYEAQQDKSGLPNDRFSAERPEGSISTLTIQRTEQRDSAMYRCASTQLAESYNEQFFGPGTRLTVL.

The genes are TRBV7-9 and TRBJ2-2; 9 bases align to TRBD2. Germline values: CDR1 SEHNR, CDR2 FQNEAQ (reference sequence). The CDR3 spans 16 residues. After removal of 3 bases from V and 4 bases from J, the junction contained 6 bases not matched to a gene. The CDR3 nucleotides read TGTGCCAGCAGCTTTCTGCGGGAGGGCGCCACCGGGGAGCTGTTTTTT. It yields the protein CASSFLREGATGELFF.

As regards this clone: Compared with germline, one end of the junction differs, possibly owing to a read error. The chain employs TRBV9 and TRBJ2-1; no clear D gene. Per germline, CDR1 SGDLS and CDR2 YYNGEE. The CDR3 spans 13 residues. CDR3 sequence: CASSVHSNNEQFF. The CDR3, as DNA: TGTGCCAGCAGCGTCCACTCCAACAATGAGCAGTTCTTC.

The gene calls are TRBV11-3 and TRBJ2-7; D is uncertain. Germline CDR1 SGHNT, CDR2 YENEEA. Trimming left V 2 bases short and J 4 bases short, with 9 bases between. This CDR3 comprises 13 residues. The CDR3 nucleotides are TGTGCCAGCAGCTTATCCTCAACTTACGAGCAGTACTTC. Protein product: CASSLSSTYEQYF.

A single count supports this clone. The genes are TRBV14 and TRBJ1-2; a weak D match, TRBD1 (5 bases). Germline V CDR1 and CDR2: SGHDN, FVKESK. This CDR3 contains 14 residues. V shed 0 bases and J shed 3 bases, with 8 bases lying between them. The CDR3 sequence is CASSQDRGYYGYTF. The CDR3 coding sequence is TGTGCCAGCAGCCAAGATCGGGGGTACTATGGCTACACCTTC.

This chain links TRBV30 with TRBJ2-1; no clear D gene. V was shortened by 2 bases and J by 9 bases, with 5 bases between the two germline ends. The germline V gene has CDR1 GTSNPN and CDR2 SVGIG (reference sequence). The CDR3 runs 10 residues. The CDR3 sequence is CAWSQIEQFF. The CDR3 nucleotides read TGTGCCTGGAGTCAGATTGAGCAGTTCTTC.

The V gene is TRBV9, the J gene TRBJ1-3; D remains ambiguous. Per the germline V gene, CDR1 is SGDLS and CDR2 is YYNGEE. Deletions cut 0 bases from V and 4 bases from J, with 8 bases between. The CDR3 length is 14 residues. CDR3 in amino acids: CASSVELSGNTIYF. The DNA of the CDR3 is TGTGCCAGCAGCGTAGAACTTTCAGGAAACACCATATATTTT.

The chain joins TRBV18 to TRBJ2-7; 10 bases are a match to TRBD1. CDR3 length equals 15 residues. Germline CDR1 reads KGHSH; CDR2 reads LQKENI. V was pared by 2 bases and J by 4 bases, with 5 bases of the junction left unmatched. This chain's CDR3 is CASSPVWTGGYEQYF. The DNA of the CDR3 is TGTGCCAGCTCACCAGTCTGGACAGGGGGTTACGAGCAGTACTTC.

This clone has a single count. The rearrangement uses TRBV6-1 and TRBJ2-1, with D perhaps matching TRBD2 (5 bases). The CDR3 has 16 residues. Germline V CDR1 and CDR2: MNHNS, SASEGT. V lost 0 bases and J 4 bases, leaving 13 bases between the germline ends. The CDR3 DNA reads TGTGCCAGCAGTGAAGCGGTAGCGCACCCATACAATGAGCAGTTCTTC. Translated: CASSEAVAHPYNEQFF.

The chain is built from TRBV7-3 and TRBJ2-3; tentative D call: TRBD2 (7 bases). This CDR3 has 14 residues. V was trimmed by 5 bases and J by 0 bases, leaving 9 bases between them. CDR1 and CDR2 (germline): SGHTA, FQGTGA. The DNA of the CDR3 is TGTGCCAGCAGCCGCGGGGGCAGCACAGATACGCAGTATTTT. It encodes CASSRGGSTDTQYF. The whole variable domain, filled in from reference TRBV7-3 and TRBJ2-3, reads GAGVSQTPSNKVTEKGKYVELRCDPISGHTALYWYRQSLGQGPEFLIYFQGTGAADDSGLPNDRFFAVRPEGSVSTLKIQRTERGDSAVYLCASSRGGSTDTQYFGPGTRLTVL.

V gene TRBV15 combines with J gene TRBJ2-5; 7 bases align to TRBD1. CDR1 LNHNV and CDR2 YYDKDF come from the germline V gene (reference sequence). This CDR3 has 18 residues. Losses at the gene ends were 1 base for V and 1 base for J; bases not matched to a gene: 12. The CDR3 region is CATSRGLLSGTAQETQYF. The CDR3 DNA reads as TGTGCCACCAGCAGAGGCTTATTATCCGGGACAGCCCAAGAGACCCAGTACTTC.

The chain links TRBV9 to TRBJ2-1, with TRBD2 as a possible D gene (5 bases). This CDR3 is 15 amino acids long. Germline V gives CDR1 SGDLS, CDR2 YYNGEE. With 2 bases removed from V and 0 bases from J, the gap between germline ends came to 9 bases. The CDR3 loop reads CASSVDSSSYNEQFF. CDR3 DNA: TGTGCCAGCAGCGTGGACTCGAGCTCCTACAATGAGCAGTTCTTC.

This chain uses TRBV28 with TRBJ2-1; possible D gene TRBD1, 5 bases. The V end was cut by 6 bases, the J end by 6 bases, with 9 bases between. The CDR3 is made up of 12 amino acids. The germline gives CDR1 MDHEN, CDR2 SYDVKM. The CDR3 nucleotides are TGTGCCAGCAGGGACACACGCAATGAGCAGTTCTTC. This translates into CASRDTRNEQFF.

This clone was detected once. The chain has TRBV14 and TRBJ2-5; maybe TRBD2 (5 bases). CDR3 length equals 13 residues. V lost 1 base and J 6 bases, leaving 9 bases between the germline ends. Per germline, CDR1 SGHDN and CDR2 FVKESK. The CDR3 here is CASSQAGEKTQYF. The DNA of the CDR3 is TGTGCCAGCAGCCAAGCCGGGGAGAAGACCCAGTACTTC.

The rearrangement joins TRBV30 to TRBJ1-5; tentatively, D is TRBD1 (5 bases). The V end lost 2 bases, the J end lost 7 bases, and 18 bases lay between the germline ends. CDR1 and CDR2 (germline): GTSNPN, SVGIG (reference sequence). The CDR3 sequence is 15 residues long. CDR3 in DNA: TGTGCCTGGAGTTCTGATGCCTTCGGACAACAGCCCCAGCATTTT. Its protein is CAWSSDAFGQQPQHF.

The gene calls are TRBV27 and TRBJ2-5, with 7 nucleotides matching TRBD2. The better agreement between TRBJ2-7 and the DNA end casts doubt on the J call. Germline-derived CDR1 and CDR2 are MNHEY and SMNVEV (reference sequence). The CDR3 loop spans 14 amino acids. DNA of the CDR3: TGTGCCAGCAGTTTCGCGGGGGTCGTCTACGAGCAGTACTTC. As protein: CASSFAGVVYEQYF.

This sequence joins TRBV5-4 and TRBJ2-1; tentative D call: TRBD1 (5 bases). Germline lookup yields CDR1 SGHNT and CDR2 YYREEE (reference sequence). The V and J ends lost 4 bases and 1 base respectively, with 9 bases between them. This CDR3 is built from 14 residues. This chain's CDR3 is CASSQGGSYNEQFF. CDR3 nucleotide sequence: TGTGCCAGCAGCCAGGGCGGTTCCTACAATGAGCAGTTCTTC.

V usage is TRBV7-9 and J usage is TRBJ2-3, with no clear D. The CDR3 is 11 amino acids. CDR1 SEHNR and CDR2 FQNEAQ come from the germline V gene (reference sequence). V gave up 4 bases and J gave up 3 bases, with 2 bases separating them. The CDR3 here is CASSSTDTQYF. The CDR3 nucleotides are TGTGCCAGCAGCTCAACAGATACGCAGTATTTT.

The rearrangement uses TRBV5-4 and TRBJ2-3; 9 bases align to TRBD1. This CDR3 has 15 amino acids. V gave up 3 bases and J gave up 5 bases; unmatched junction bases: 7. The germline V gene has CDR1 SGHNT and CDR2 YYREEE (reference sequence). This CDR3 is CASSSLGQGGDTQYF. CDR3 in DNA: TGTGCCAGCAGCTCCCTGGGACAGGGAGGAGATACGCAGTATTTT. The complete variable domain, with remaining parts taken from reference TRBV5-4 and TRBJ2-3, reads ETGVTQSPTHLIKTRGQQVTLRCSSQSGHNTVSWYQQALGQGPQFIFQYYREEENGRGNFPPRFSGLQFPNYSSELNVNALELDDSALYLCASSSLGQGGDTQYFGPGTRLTVL.